This T cell receptor beta chain emerged from a study of vaccination and CD4 T cells after COVID-19. Treatment defined: roughly 10-day PBMC culture with coronavirus spike peptide pools or control peptides (ViraFEST assay). Under the ViraFEST approach, antigen-specific T cells were expanded with peptide pools and TCRs subsequently sequenced. Sequence data for DNA of cultured CD4+ T cells were generated by the Oncomine TCR Beta short-read assay. TCRdb reprocessed the PCR reads via MiXCR and lists one record per CDR3 protein. The sample contains thousands of distinct CDR3 sequences, over 60% of which appear only once. Of note for this clonotype: The antigen is undetermined.

Sequences were obtained from CD4+ T cells from blood, cultured in vitro. The receptor's source is a human donor who had recovered from COVID-19.

CDR3 protein: CASSLQQGMGNTIYF. The CDR3 DNA is TGCGCCAGCAGCCTACAACAGGGGATGGGAAACACCATATATTTT. This rearrangement joins TRBV4-1 to TRBJ1-3; 7 bases line up with TRBD1. The CDR3 covers 15 residues. Germline V gene sequence: CDR1 MGHRA, CDR2 YSYEKL. The J segment lost 4 bases and the V segment lost 4 bases, leaving 7 bases of the junction unmatched.